This TCR beta chain derives from a study of T cells in Graves' hyperthyroidism and ophthalmopathy. Study-wide results and limits: Onset of ophthalmopathy came a median 6.5 months after the model predicted it.

Clinical symptoms, serum thyroxine, TRAb, thyroid ultrasound and orbital computed tomography informed diagnoses. This clonotype was counted many times. Its cognate antigen is unknown. Germline-derived CDR1 and CDR2 are MNHEY and SVGAGI. The CDR3 sequence is 18 residues long. The trim removed 5 bases at V and 3 bases at J, leaving 16 bases unmatched. It was RNA transcripts that yielded the amplified TCR beta CDR3 regions. The primer set for the first-round RT-PCR of the TCR CDR3 was HTBI. Via MiXCR, TCRdb re-called the multiplex PCR reads, giving one row per CDR3 protein. The repertoire holds about 560,000 distinct CDR3 sequences, 46% seen once, with 6.5% to 9% in the top ten.

Sequenced input: peripheral blood or thyroid tissue (not recorded which). The rearrangement joins TRBV6-5 to TRBJ1-1, with 9 bases lining up with TRBD1. This clonotype was obtained from a woman aged 18-29 years with Graves' hyperthyroidism. The CDR3 DNA is TGTGCCAGCAGTCTCCACGGGACAGGGACGCAGCGGTACACTGAAGCTTTCTTT. Protein: CASSLHGTGTQRYTEAFF.